The 32 T cell receptor beta chains presented below share a single source sample, sequenced in a study of cytotoxic CD8 clonotypes in ibrutinib-treated CLL. Clones were read by immunoSEQ multiplex PCR, and TCRdb kept only the in-frame ones, dropping some. The sample has under 300,000 clones, under 80% seen once. This sample comprised PBMCs, obtained after 24 months of ibrutinib treatment. The receptors stem from a human donor with chronic lymphocytic leukemia.

The chain is built from TRBV27 and TRBJ1-5, with TRBD1 matching over 11 bases. Germline V gives CDR1 MNHEY, CDR2 SMNVEV (reference sequence). V gave up 3 bases and J gave up 5 bases; unmatched junction bases: 6. This CDR3 has 16 amino acids. CDR3 nucleotides: TGTGCCAGCAGTTTCGCTGGGACAGGGGGAGATCAGCCCCAGCATTTT. This gives the protein CASSFAGTGGDQPQHF.

The V gene is TRBV27, the J gene TRBJ1-1; no clear D. V was trimmed by 8 bases and J by 1 base, leaving 11 bases between them. Germline loops: CDR1 MNHEY, CDR2 SMNVEV (reference sequence). The length of the CDR3 is 13 residues. In DNA form, the CDR3 reads TGTGCCAGCCGCGGGTGGGGGAACACTGAAGCTTTCTTT. Protein product: CASRGWGNTEAFF.

This clone was detected a few times. The chain employs TRBV28 and TRBJ1-2; TRBD1 might be the D (6 bases). The V end lost 5 bases, the J end lost 7 bases, and 11 bases lay between the germline ends. This CDR3 is built from 12 residues. From germline, CDR1 is MDHEN and CDR2 SYDVKM. CDR3 sequence (DNA): TGTGCCAGCAGTGAGGGGGGACTTGGCTACACCTTC. Translation gives CASSEGGLGYTF.

V and J are TRBV29-1 and TRBJ1-2, with D maybe TRBD1 (5 bases). V was cut by 4 bases and J by 8 bases, with 11 bases left in between. The CDR3 extends over 11 amino acids. Germline CDR1 reads SQVTM; CDR2 reads ANQGSEA. This CDR3 reads CSVGDRGGYTF. The CDR3 DNA reads as TGCAGCGTTGGGGACCGAGGCGGCTACACCTTC.

In the case of this clone: Additional DNA sequences in this sample encode the identical CDR3. The J gene is TRBJ2-1, the V gene TRBV6-5, with 10 bases lining up with TRBD2. Germline CDR1 reads MNHEY; CDR2 reads SVGAGI. This CDR3 is 15 amino acids long. Germline trimming cut 0 bases from V and 6 bases from J; bases unmatched to any gene: 2. CDR3 loop: CASSYSASGSNEQFF. The CDR3 bases are TGTGCCAGCAGTTACTCGGCTAGCGGGAGCAATGAGCAGTTCTTC.

The rearrangement links TRBV6-5 to TRBJ2-3, with D possibly matching TRBD2 (5 bases). The CDR3 runs 12 residues. In germline, CDR1 is MNHEY, CDR2 SVGAGI. V was cut by 7 bases and J by 1 base, with 6 bases left in between. CDR3 bases: TGTGCCAGCATGCGGGGCACAGATACGCAGTATTTT. Translation gives CASMRGTDTQYF.

This clone was counted between two and nine times. The chain joins TRBV30 to TRBJ1-2, with 8 bases matching TRBD1. Germline V CDR1 and CDR2: GTSNPN, SVGIG (reference sequence). This CDR3 is 13 amino acids long. V shed 2 bases, J shed 4 bases, and the junction held 3 bases outside the gene matches. CDR3 DNA: TGTGCCTGGAGTTATGACAGGGGCTATGGCTACACCTTC. Amino acids: CAWSYDRGYGYTF.

This clone was seen just once. The V gene is TRBV27, the J gene TRBJ2-7, with D uncertain. V lost 2 bases and J lost 7, with 15 bases in between. Germline V CDR1 and CDR2: MNHEY, SMNVEV (reference sequence). The CDR3 totals 14 residues. The CDR3 here is CASSLRPILQEQYF. The CDR3 DNA reads as TGTGCCAGCAGTTTACGACCTATTCTCCAGGAGCAGTACTTC.

The sample holds a few counts of this clone. The CDR3 spells CASSDKPGTYGYTF. The DNA of the CDR3 is TGTGCCAGCAGCGATAAGCCAGGGACCTATGGCTACACCTTC. The chain is built from TRBV9 and TRBJ1-2, with a tentative D call TRBD1 (5 bases). Per germline, CDR1 SGDLS and CDR2 YYNGEE. V was clipped by 3 bases and J by 4 bases, with 13 bases between them. The CDR3 is 14 amino acids.

This chain joins TRBV19 and TRBJ1-4, with D hard to call. Germline CDR1 LNHDA, CDR2 SQIVND (reference sequence). Trimming left V 4 bases short and J 5 bases short, with 14 bases between. This CDR3 contains 15 residues. The CDR3 nucleotides read TGTGCCAGTAGTAAGGGCTGGGGAAGCAATGAAAAACTGTTTTTT. It encodes CASSKGWGSNEKLFF.

The V call is TRBV28, the J call TRBJ1-4; no firm D call. Trimming removed 1 base at V and 0 bases at J, with 9 bases between. Germline CDR1 is MDHEN and CDR2 is SYDVKM. This CDR3 is built from 16 residues. The CDR3 protein is CASSLSAVATNEKLFF. The CDR3 DNA is TGTGCCAGCAGTTTATCCGCAGTCGCAACTAATGAAAAACTGTTTTTT.

This clone appeared once. CDR3 residues: CASSFGAGVGEQYF. CDR3 in DNA: TGTGCCAGCAGTTTCGGGGCAGGGGTGGGCGAGCAGTACTTC. This chain connects TRBV27 to TRBJ2-7, with D perhaps matching TRBD1 (6 bases). Germline V CDR1 and CDR2: MNHEY, SMNVEV (reference sequence). V was cut by 3 bases and J by 6 bases, with 15 bases left in between. The CDR3 runs 14 residues.

The chain recombines TRBV7-9 with TRBJ1-6; D gene ambiguous. Trimming left V 5 bases short and J 2 bases short, with 16 bases between. Germline values: CDR1 SEHNR, CDR2 FQNEAQ (reference sequence). The CDR3 has 17 residues. In DNA form, the CDR3 reads TGTGCCAGCAGCCCGATAATCTTAGACACCTATAATTCACCCCTCCACTTT. Encoded protein: CASSPIILDTYNSPLHF.

The chain links TRBV30 to TRBJ2-7; maybe TRBD2 (7 bases). The germline V gene has CDR1 GTSNPN and CDR2 SVGIG (reference sequence). The CDR3 has 18 residues. V was cut by 2 bases and J by 3 bases, with 26 bases left in between. This chain's CDR3 is CAWSPRGGSLKVGYEQYF. CDR3 nucleotide sequence: TGTGCCTGGAGTCCCAGGGGCGGGAGCCTAAAGGTGGGCTACGAGCAGTACTTC. Full variable domain (missing parts from reference TRBV30 and TRBJ2-7): SQTIHQWPATLVQPVGSPLSLECTVEGTSNPNLYWYRQAAGRGLQLLFYSVGIGQISSEVPQNLSASRPQDRQFILSSKKLLLSDSGFYLCAWSPRGGSLKVGYEQYFGPGTRLTVT.

The genes are TRBV9 and TRBJ2-1; D is perhaps TRBD2 (5 bases). The germline V gene encodes CDR1 SGDLS and CDR2 YYNGEE. CDR3 size: 12 residues. Trimming stripped 7 bases from V and 8 bases from J, with 13 bases between. The CDR3 bases are TGTGCCAGCGGTCGGGGTTGGGATGAGCAGTTCTTC. It is translated as CASGRGWDEQFF.

CDR3 in amino acids: CASSSGTGANYEQYF. The DNA of the CDR3 is TGCGCCAGCAGCTCCGGGACAGGGGCCAACTACGAGCAGTACTTC. The gene calls are TRBV5-1 and TRBJ2-7, with TRBD1 matching 10 bases. Looked up from germline, CDR1 is SGHRS and CDR2 is YFSETQ. There are 15 residues in the CDR3. The junction had 6 bases not matched to a gene; V was cut back by 3 bases and J by 3 bases.

The chain couples TRBV6-6 to TRBJ2-7, with TRBD2 identical over 8 bases. This CDR3 spans 14 amino acids. The germline CDR1 and CDR2 sequences are MNHNY and SVGAGI (reference sequence). Trimming at V came to 5 bases and at J to 0 bases, leaving 3 bases not matched to a gene. In DNA form, the CDR3 reads TGTGCCAGCAGTCAGCGGGAGAACTCCTACGAGCAGTACTTC. Its protein is CASSQRENSYEQYF.

V usage is TRBV29-1 and J usage is TRBJ2-6; D not certain. V dropped 6 bases and J dropped 0 bases, with 9 bases sitting between them. Germline CDR1 reads SQVTM; CDR2 reads ANQGSEA. This CDR3 contains 14 residues. CDR3 in amino acids: CSVLQVSGANVLTF. For the CDR3, the DNA is TGCAGCGTCCTTCAGGTCTCTGGGGCCAACGTCCTGACTTTC.

This clone was seen a single time. The chain has TRBV9 and TRBJ2-7; 8 bases are a match to TRBD1. Germline CDR1 SGDLS, CDR2 YYNGEE. CDR3 length: 15 residues. After removal of 4 bases from V and 3 bases from J, the junction contained 9 bases not matched to a gene. The CDR3 region has the DNA TGTGCCAGCAGCTCGGCGGGACAGGTCGGCTACGAGCAGTACTTC. As protein: CASSSAGQVGYEQYF. The full variable domain, its missing parts supplied by reference TRBV9 and TRBJ2-7, is DSGVTQTPKHLITATGQRVTLRCSPRSGDLSVYWYQQSLDQGLQFLIQYYNGEERAKGNILERFSAQQFPDLHSELNLSSLELGDSALYFCASSSAGQVGYEQYFGPGTRLTVT.

This chain joins TRBV6-5 and TRBJ2-5, with D maybe TRBD1 (6 bases). This CDR3 contains 16 residues. V was trimmed by 2 bases and J by 0 bases, leaving 13 bases between them. Germline CDR1 is MNHEY and CDR2 is SVGAGI. The CDR3 region is CASSYLRTEYQETQYF. The CDR3 bases are TGTGCCAGCAGTTACCTCCGGACAGAGTACCAAGAGACCCAGTACTTC.

The rearrangement links TRBV7-6 to TRBJ2-3, with 11 bases identical to TRBD2. With V trimmed by 1 base and J by 1 base, 7 bases remained unmatched. The germline gives CDR1 SGHVS, CDR2 FNYEAQ. This CDR3 comprises 18 residues. This CDR3 is CASSLDGGLAGRTDTQYF. Written as DNA, the CDR3 is TGTGCCAGCAGCTTAGACGGAGGACTAGCGGGCCGCACAGATACGCAGTATTTT.

This clone was counted a single time. The chain couples TRBV4-3 to TRBJ2-2; D is unresolved. V shed 3 bases and J shed 5 bases, with 16 bases lying between them. The CDR3 runs 16 residues. The germline CDR1 and CDR2 sequences are LGHNA and YSLEER. The chain's CDR3 is CASSQAPASPTGELFF. CDR3 nucleotides: TGCGCCAGCAGCCAGGCCCCTGCCAGCCCTACCGGGGAGCTGTTTTTT.

V gene TRBV30 combines with J gene TRBJ2-7, with a weak D call TRBD2 (6 bases). The CDR3 spans 12 residues. In germline, CDR1 is GTSNPN, CDR2 SVGIG (reference sequence). With 2 bases removed from V and 11 bases from J, the gap between germline ends came to 16 bases. CDR3 amino acids: CAWSTGGEAEYF. CDR3 coding DNA: TGTGCCTGGAGTACCGGGGGAGAGGCCGAGTACTTC.

This clone was seen only once. In nucleotides, the CDR3 is TGTGCCAGCAGCGTAGTTTCGACTAGCGGGAGGACAGATACGCAGTATTTT. Encoded protein: CASSVVSTSGRTDTQYF. The rearrangement links TRBV9 to TRBJ2-3; 13 bases line up with TRBD2. V trimming: 0 bases; J trimming: 3 bases; junction bases outside the gene matches: 4. The CDR3 length is 17 residues. The germline CDR1 and CDR2 sequences are SGDLS and YYNGEE.

On this clone itself: The same CDR3 also results from other DNA sequences found in this sample. The chain is built from TRBV7-3 and TRBJ2-7; D may be TRBD1 or TRBD2 (5 bases each). V was clipped by 3 bases and J by 1 base, with 7 bases between them. CDR1 is SGHTA and CDR2 is FQGTGA in the germline V gene. CDR3 length: 13 amino acids. The CDR3 protein is CASSLGRSYEQYF. DNA of the CDR3: TGTGCCAGCAGCTTGGGACGGTCCTACGAGCAGTACTTC.

This clone has a handful of counts. V gene TRBV30 combines with J gene TRBJ1-1; D gene ambiguous. The CDR3 has 12 amino acids. Germline V lookup: CDR1 GTSNPN, CDR2 SVGIG (reference sequence). V gave up 8 bases and J gave up 0 bases, with 10 bases separating them. CDR3 region: CAARLVNTEAFF. The CDR3 nucleotides are TGTGCCGCGAGGTTGGTGAACACTGAAGCTTTCTTT. Drawing the rest from reference TRBV30 and TRBJ1-1, the complete variable domain is SQTIHQWPATLVQPVGSPLSLECTVEGTSNPNLYWYRQAAGRGLQLLFYSVGIGQISSEVPQNLSASRPQDRQFILSSKKLLLSDSGFYLCAARLVNTEAFFGQGTRLTVV.

The rearrangement links TRBV29-1 to TRBJ2-7, with D possibly matching TRBD1 (5 bases). The germline V gene encodes CDR1 SQVTM and CDR2 ANQGSEA. The ends were cut back, 5 bases at V and 7 bases at J, with 9 bases in the middle. The CDR3 contains 10 residues. The CDR3 sequence is CSVQGKEQYF. CDR3 nucleotide sequence: TGCAGCGTTCAGGGCAAAGAGCAGTACTTC.

The V gene is TRBV27, the J gene TRBJ2-1; D may match TRBD1 or TRBD2 (6 bases each). CDR3 length: 18 residues. The V and J ends lost 6 bases and 3 bases respectively, with 24 bases between them. Germline V gene data show CDR1 as MNHEY and CDR2 as SMNVEV (reference sequence). The CDR3 protein is CASRGGTFGPTSYNEQFF. CDR3 nucleotide sequence: TGTGCCAGCAGGGGGGGCACCTTTGGACCCACAAGCTACAATGAGCAGTTCTTC.

The J gene is TRBJ2-5, the V gene TRBV5-8; tentatively, D is TRBD1 (6 bases). V gave up 4 bases and J gave up 1 base, with 11 bases separating them. Germline V gene lookup returns CDR1 SGHTS and CDR2 YDEGEE. The CDR3 totals 14 residues. The CDR3 DNA follows: TGTGCCAGCAGCGTAGGACAGATCCAAGAGACCCAGTACTTC. It specifies CASSVGQIQETQYF.

This clone was seen a few times. The V and J genes are TRBV7-2 and TRBJ2-7; D might be TRBD2 (5 bases). CDR3 length equals 13 residues. Deletions cut 6 bases from V and 3 bases from J, with 12 bases between. Germline CDR1 reads SGHTA; CDR2 reads FQGNSA. The CDR3 reads CASSKRILYEQYF. The CDR3 coding sequence is TGTGCCAGCAGTAAGCGGATCCTCTACGAGCAGTACTTC.

The J gene is TRBJ2-1, the V gene TRBV4-2; 7 bases agree with TRBD2. The J segment lost 0 bases and the V segment lost 5 bases, leaving 7 bases of the junction unmatched. Germline-derived CDR1 and CDR2 are LGHNA and YNFKEQ. The length of the CDR3 is 16 residues. The CDR3 loop reads CASSLGAGVSYNEQFF. DNA for the CDR3: TGTGCCAGCAGCTTAGGGGCGGGAGTCTCCTACAATGAGCAGTTCTTC.

This clone was detected only once. The chain is built from TRBV7-9 and TRBJ2-7; possibly TRBD2 for D (6 bases). Germline lookup yields CDR1 SEHNR and CDR2 FQNEAQ (reference sequence). Trimming pared 5 bases from V and 1 base from J, leaving 12 bases between. The CDR3 sequence is 14 residues long. The CDR3 is CASSQDYLSYEQYF. The CDR3 DNA sequence: TGTGCCAGCAGCCAGGACTACCTTTCCTACGAGCAGTACTTC. The full variable domain, completed using reference TRBV7-9 and TRBJ2-7, is DTGVSQNPRHKITKRGQNVTFRCDPISEHNRLYWYRQTLGQGPEFLTYFQNEAQLEKSRLLSDRFSAERPKGSFSTLEIQRTEQGDSAMYLCASSQDYLSYEQYFGPGTRLTVT.